One and the same sample provided the 25 T cell receptor beta chains below, sequenced in a study of T cells expressing NK-cell markers. TCRdb re-called the 5' RACE reads and gives one entry per CDR3 protein, without DNA. The sample features approximately 110,000 distinct CDR3 sequences, with around 20% in its top ten. The specimen sequenced was blood T cells: a sorted CD56 or NKG2C T cell subset, CD4+ or CD8+ T cells, or bulk PBMC T cells (not recorded which). Every receptor here comes from a woman aged 18 to 75 in good health.

The chain recombines TRBV4-3 with TRBJ1-4. Germline V gives CDR1 LGHNA, CDR2 YSLEER. The CDR3 length is 14 residues. The CDR3 loop reads CASSQQEEDEKLFF.

CDR3 sequence reads: CASSQEASGSTYNEQFF. The genes are TRBV4-3 and TRBJ2-1; TCRdb reports TRBD2, a call that lacks DNA to check it against. This CDR3 region has 17 residues. Germline lookup yields CDR1 LGHNA and CDR2 YSLEER.

The chain carries TRBV24-1 and TRBJ2-1; with no DNA, the TCRdb D assignment of TRBD2 cannot be verified. This CDR3 is built from 15 residues. Germline V lookup: CDR1 KGHDR, CDR2 SFDVKD. This CDR3 reads CATSGGGSSYNEQFF.

The chain employs TRBV3-1 and TRBJ1-4; as DNA is missing, the TRBD1 call by TCRdb cannot be tested. Germline V gives CDR1 LGHDT, CDR2 YNNKEL (reference sequence). CDR3 length equals 15 residues. CDR3: CASSFRDRSNEKLFF.

This rearrangement joins TRBV19 to TRBJ1-1. Germline-derived CDR1 and CDR2 are LNHDA and SQIVND (reference sequence). CDR3 size: 13 residues. This CDR3 is CASSILGDTEAFF.

The CDR3 sequence: CASSFGAGGTEAFF. This chain links TRBV12-3 or TRBV12-4 with TRBJ1-1; TCRdb lists TRBD1, though no DNA is available to test this call. This CDR3 is 14 amino acids long.

This chain connects TRBV7-8 to TRBJ2-1; TCRdb names TRBD2, which stays unverified in the absence of DNA. Germline CDR1 reads SGHVS; CDR2 reads FQNEAQ. The CDR3 has 17 amino acids. CDR3 protein: CASSLVAGFSSYNEQFF.

This sequence joins TRBV20-1 and TRBJ2-2; with no DNA, the TCRdb D assignment of TRBD2 cannot be verified. Germline CDR1 DFQATT, CDR2 SNEGSKA (reference sequence). The length of the CDR3 is 15 residues. The CDR3 region is CSARVAGGITGELFF.

CDR3 sequence reads: CASSLTLAGGPGNEQFF. This rearrangement joins TRBV7-3 to TRBJ2-1; without DNA, the TCRdb call of TRBD2 cannot be checked. Germline V lookup: CDR1 SGHTA, CDR2 FQGTGA. The CDR3 is 17 residues long. Full variable domain (rest looked up from reference TRBV7-3 and TRBJ2-1): GAGVSQTPSNKVTEKGKYVELRCDPISGHTALYWYRQSLGQGPEFLIYFQGTGAADDSGLPNDRFFAVRPEGSVSTLKIQRTERGDSAVYLCASSLTLAGGPGNEQFFGPGTRLTVL.

This chain uses TRBV27 with TRBJ1-1. The CDR3 sequence is 14 residues long. Germline V gives CDR1 MNHEY, CDR2 SMNVEV (reference sequence). The CDR3 loop is CASSLGSMNTEAFF.

This sequence joins TRBV7-2 and TRBJ1-1; the D gene TCRdb calls, TRBD1, cannot be checked with no DNA. This CDR3 is 15 amino acids long. The germline gives CDR1 SGHTA, CDR2 FQGNSA. CDR3 region: CASSLAEGLNTEAFF.

The gene calls are TRBV11-2 and TRBJ1-1; no DNA is available, so the TRBD1 call from TCRdb remains unchecked. The germline gives CDR1 SGHAT, CDR2 FQNNGV. The CDR3 length is 14 residues. CDR3 sequence reads: CASSWTGPSTEAFF.

The chain's CDR3 is CASSLALAGGPSYNEQFF. The chain couples TRBV7-2 to TRBJ2-1; the TCRdb D gene call, TRBD2, has no DNA to confirm it. Per germline, CDR1 SGHTA and CDR2 FQGNSA. There are 18 residues in the CDR3. The complete variable domain, with remaining parts taken from reference TRBV7-2 and TRBJ2-1, reads GAGVSQSPSNKVTEKGKDVELRCDPISGHTALYWYRQSLGQGLEFLIYFQGNSAPDKSGLPSDRFSAERTGGSVSTLTIQRTQQEDSAVYLCASSLALAGGPSYNEQFFGPGTRLTVL.

The V gene is TRBV12-3 or TRBV12-4, the J gene TRBJ2-3; TCRdb indicates TRBD2, and absent DNA this call remains unverified. The CDR3 contains 12 residues. CDR3: CASTLSIERVYF.

The CDR3 loop is CASSSLSGELFF. The chain recombines TRBV7-2 with TRBJ2-2. CDR1 and CDR2 (germline): SGHTA, FQGNSA. This CDR3 comprises 12 residues.

The chain is built from TRBV7-7 and TRBJ2-1; TCRdb selects TRBD2, and the lack of DNA leaves this call unchecked. CDR1 is SSHAT and CDR2 is FNYEAQ in the germline V gene (reference sequence). The CDR3 loop spans 16 amino acids. This CDR3 reads CASSLMLAGGRNEQFF.

The CDR3 region is CATSDEETQYF. V usage is TRBV24-1 and J usage is TRBJ2-5. This CDR3 contains 11 residues. Germline values: CDR1 KGHDR, CDR2 SFDVKD.

This rearrangement joins TRBV6-5 to TRBJ2-2; the TCRdb call, TRBD1, lacks DNA for checking. The length of the CDR3 is 16 residues. In germline, CDR1 is MNHEY, CDR2 SVGAGI. The CDR3 loop is CASSYSATGGTGELFF.

The chain joins TRBV6-5 to TRBJ1-5. Per germline, CDR1 MNHEY and CDR2 SVGAGI. There are 14 residues in the CDR3. CDR3 sequence: CASSYAGRNQPQHF.

The chain employs TRBV6-5 and TRBJ2-1. Per the germline V gene, CDR1 is MNHEY and CDR2 is SVGAGI. The CDR3 is made up of 13 amino acids. CDR3 amino acids: CASSSHWVNEQFF.

The rearrangement uses TRBV20-1 and TRBJ2-4; the TCRdb call, TRBD2, lacks DNA for checking. In germline, CDR1 is DFQATT, CDR2 SNEGSKA (reference sequence). The CDR3 sequence is 11 residues long. This CDR3 reads CSAGGENIQYF.

The chain employs TRBV9 and TRBJ2-7; TCRdb lists TRBD1, though no DNA is available to test this call. The CDR3 is made up of 11 amino acids. Germline CDR1 is SGDLS and CDR2 is YYNGEE. CDR3 sequence: CASSGGGEQYF.

The chain recombines TRBV20-1 with TRBJ2-7; TCRdb picks TRBD2, but there is no DNA to check that call. Germline CDR1 DFQATT, CDR2 SNEGSKA (reference sequence). This CDR3 region has 14 residues. The CDR3 sequence is CSAPPREGTYEQYF.

The chain is built from TRBV27 and TRBJ1-1; without DNA, the TCRdb call of TRBD1 cannot be checked. Germline lookup yields CDR1 MNHEY and CDR2 SMNVEV (reference sequence). The CDR3 is 14 amino acids. The CDR3 loop reads CASSALNRGTEAFF.

The chain is built from TRBV5-4 and TRBJ2-3; TCRdb calls TRBD1, which cannot be checked without DNA. The CDR3 is 20 residues long. Germline assignment: CDR1 SGHNT and CDR2 YYREEE (reference sequence). CDR3 in amino acids: CASSSPPGFRTGDSTDTQYF. The full variable domain, in which reference TRBV5-4 and TRBJ2-3 provide the parts outside the CDR3, is ETGVTQSPTHLIKTRGQQVTLRCSSQSGHNTVSWYQQALGQGPQFIFQYYREEENGRGNFPPRFSGLQFPNYSSELNVNALELDDSALYLCASSSPPGFRTGDSTDTQYFGPGTRLTVL.